This is a list of T cell receptor beta chains from one sample in a study of T cells expressing NK-cell markers. Following a re-call of the 5' RACE reads, TCRdb has one entry per CDR3 protein and lacks DNA. With about 260,000 distinct CDR3 sequences in the sample, the ten largest clones hold under 0.5%. Sample: blood T cells: a sorted CD56 or NKG2C T cell subset, CD4+ or CD8+ T cells, or bulk PBMC T cells (not recorded which). The receptors here all came from a man aged 18-30 years in good health. CDR3s include the opening cysteine and the closing phenylalanine or tryptophan.

j_gene	v_gene	CDR3aa
TRBJ2-1	TRBV4-1	CASSRAGGLFLTYNEQFF
TRBJ2-1	TRBV24-1	CATSDPGTSGYNEQFF
TRBJ1-2	TRBV7-2	CASSSGVRGYGYTF
TRBJ2-7	TRBV20-1	CSATISGRPVYEQYF
TRBJ2-1	TRBV11-2	CASSRDRVDNEQFF
TRBJ1-2	TRBV25-1	CASRADTYGYTF
TRBJ2-3	TRBV20-1	CSASRLAPTDTQYF
TRBJ2-5	TRBV29-1	CSVEEYVGLAGQETQYF
TRBJ2-1	TRBV7-2	CASSPSVGGSSYNEQFF
TRBJ2-1	TRBV7-6	CASSFQGFSEQFF
TRBJ2-1	TRBV12-3/TRBV12-4	CASSLAGLAGAGQFF
TRBJ2-5	TRBV5-1	CASSMGLAGGETQYF
TRBJ2-1	TRBV5-6	CASSWGLSNEQFF
TRBJ2-2	TRBV20-1	CSARDHLRASGELFF
TRBJ2-1	TRBV12-3/TRBV12-4	CASRGRDHYNEQFF
TRBJ1-5	TRBV3-1	CASSQVTGDQPQHF
TRBJ2-7	TRBV4-3	CASSASRRGQGYEQYF
TRBJ2-5	TRBV12-3/TRBV12-4	CATTGLAGGETQYF
TRBJ2-1	TRBV10-3	CAISSNRRTRGTHEQFF
TRBJ1-5	TRBV5-1	CASSPGLGDQPQHF
TRBJ1-1	TRBV5-1	CASMTGSHTEAFF
TRBJ2-1	TRBV4-3	CASAGLAGNQFF
TRBJ1-3	TRBV10-3	CAISDRQRNSGNTIYF
TRBJ2-5	TRBV10-2	CASGFLAGVGTQYF
TRBJ1-1	TRBV29-1	CSVERAAGNTEAFF
TRBJ2-1	TRBV20-1	CSARVLAGAEQFF
TRBJ1-6	TRBV7-2	CASSLALSGSPLHF
TRBJ1-4	TRBV6-1	CASSFRVVGEKLFF
TRBJ2-7	TRBV5-4	CASSPIGAGYEQYF
TRBJ1-4	TRBV16	CASRRPGSTNEKLFF
TRBJ2-1	TRBV20-1	CSARPGLGQTYNEQFF
TRBJ2-2	TRBV11-3	CASSPRRGELFF
TRBJ2-7	TRBV13	CASSLTDNSYEQYF
TRBJ2-3	TRBV24-1	CASGTSGKTDTQYF
TRBJ2-7	TRBV10-3	CATRERRDNSDEQYF
TRBJ1-4	TRBV20-1	CSATTEGIGEKLFF
TRBJ2-3	TRBV12-3/TRBV12-4	CASSFGDTSTDTQYF
TRBJ2-1	TRBV12-3/TRBV12-4	CASSFVNNEQFF
TRBJ1-3	TRBV6-1	CASSVDRGFHSGNTIYF
TRBJ2-3	TRBV5-5	CASSLRRESDTQYF
TRBJ1-2	TRBV5-1	CASSYDGQPASNYGYTF
TRBJ2-7	TRBV15	CATSLPGGEQYF
TRBJ1-2	TRBV6-5	CASQGDGGYTF
TRBJ2-7	TRBV20-1	CSERTSGSYEQYF
TRBJ2-1	TRBV28	CASITSSGGYNEQFF
TRBJ1-6	TRBV28	CASRLPGHSPLHF
TRBJ2-1	TRBV20-1	CSAYTGSGEQFF
TRBJ2-1	TRBV27	CASSSSQGLVQFF
TRBJ2-1	TRBV12-3/TRBV12-4	CASSFFGGSRHEQFF
TRBJ1-1	TRBV12-3/TRBV12-4	CASILDRVNTEAFF
TRBJ2-2	TRBV19	CASSAGGIGELFF